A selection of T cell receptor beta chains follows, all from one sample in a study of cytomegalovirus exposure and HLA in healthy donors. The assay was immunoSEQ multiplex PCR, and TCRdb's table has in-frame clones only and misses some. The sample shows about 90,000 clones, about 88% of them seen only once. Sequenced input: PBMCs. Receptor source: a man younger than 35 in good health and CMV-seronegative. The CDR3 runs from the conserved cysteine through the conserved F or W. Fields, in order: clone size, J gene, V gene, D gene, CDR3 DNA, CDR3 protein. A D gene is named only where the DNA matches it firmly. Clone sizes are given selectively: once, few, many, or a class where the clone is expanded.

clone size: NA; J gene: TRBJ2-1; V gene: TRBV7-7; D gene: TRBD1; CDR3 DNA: TGTGCTAGCAGCCCGGGGACAGGGCGATCCGATGAGCAGTTCTTC; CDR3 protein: CASSPGTGRSDEQFF
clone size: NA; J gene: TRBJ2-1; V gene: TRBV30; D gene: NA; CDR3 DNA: TGTGCCTGGAGTGACTCGGGTGAGCAGTTCTTC; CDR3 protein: CAWSDSGEQFF
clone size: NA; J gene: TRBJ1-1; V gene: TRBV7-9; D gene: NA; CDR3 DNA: TGTGCCAGCAGCTTGGGGACTCCCACTGAAGCTTTCTTT; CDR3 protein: CASSLGTPTEAFF
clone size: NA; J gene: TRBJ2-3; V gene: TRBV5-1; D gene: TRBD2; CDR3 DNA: TGCGCCAGCAGCTTCGGGACTAGGACAGATACGCAGTATTTT; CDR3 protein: CASSFGTRTDTQYF
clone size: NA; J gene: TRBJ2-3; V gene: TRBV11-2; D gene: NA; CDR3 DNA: TGTGCCAGCAGCTTAGGGGCGAATACGCAGTATTTT; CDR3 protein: CASSLGANTQYF
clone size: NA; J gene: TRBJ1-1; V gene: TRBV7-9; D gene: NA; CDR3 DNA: TGTGCCAGCAGCTTAGTCAGAACCAGTACCCAGGCTGAAGCTTTCTTT; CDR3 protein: CASSLVRTSTQAEAFF
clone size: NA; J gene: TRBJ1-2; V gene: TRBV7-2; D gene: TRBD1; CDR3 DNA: TGTGCCAGCAGTCCGCGACAGGGGCAAGGCTACACCTTC; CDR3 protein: CASSPRQGQGYTF
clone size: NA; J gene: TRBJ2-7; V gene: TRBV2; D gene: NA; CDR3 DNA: TGTGCCAGCAGTGAGGGGGCAACCCACGAGCAGTACTTC; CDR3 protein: CASSEGATHEQYF
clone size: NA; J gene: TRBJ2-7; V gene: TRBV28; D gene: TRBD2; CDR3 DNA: TGTGCCAGCAGTGGACAGCGGGAGGGGGGCTACGAGCAGTACTTC; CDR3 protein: CASSGQREGGYEQYF
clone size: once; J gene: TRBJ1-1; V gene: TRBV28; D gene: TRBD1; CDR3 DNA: TGTGCCAGCAGTTGGACAGGGGGTCGGAACACTGAAGCTTTCTTT; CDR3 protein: CASSWTGGRNTEAFF
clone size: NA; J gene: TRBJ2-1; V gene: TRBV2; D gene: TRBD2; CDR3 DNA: TGTGCCAGCAACCTAGCGGGAGGAGCAAATGAGCAGTTCTTC; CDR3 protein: CASNLAGGANEQFF
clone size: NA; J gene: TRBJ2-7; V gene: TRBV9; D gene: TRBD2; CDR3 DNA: TGTGCCAGCAGCGCAGGGGCGGGAGGCCCCGAGCAGTACTTC; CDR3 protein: CASSAGAGGPEQYF
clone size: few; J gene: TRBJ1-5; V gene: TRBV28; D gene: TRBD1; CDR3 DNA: TGTGCCAGCAGTCTGGACAGGGTAGGGCCCCAGCATTTT; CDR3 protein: CASSLDRVGPQHF
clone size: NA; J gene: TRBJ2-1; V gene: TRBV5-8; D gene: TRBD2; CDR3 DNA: TGTGCCAGCAGCCTGGGGAGGGCCTGGAGCAATGAGCAGTTCTTC; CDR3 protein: CASSLGRAWSNEQFF
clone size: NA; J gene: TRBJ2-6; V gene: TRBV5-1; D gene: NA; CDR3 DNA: TGCGCCAGCAGCCTTGGACAGTTCTCTGGGGCCAACGTCCTGACTTTC; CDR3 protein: CASSLGQFSGANVLTF
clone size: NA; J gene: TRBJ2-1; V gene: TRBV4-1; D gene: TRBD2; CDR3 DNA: TGCGCCAGCAGCCAAGACGGGACTAGCGTTCACAATGAGCAGTTCTTC; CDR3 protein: CASSQDGTSVHNEQFF
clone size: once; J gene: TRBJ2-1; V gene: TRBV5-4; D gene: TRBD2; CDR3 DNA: TGTGCCAGCACAGTCCCTCGGCTAGCGGGAGTCACGAGCTCCTACAATGAGCAGTTCTTC; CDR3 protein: CASTVPRLAGVTSSYNEQFF
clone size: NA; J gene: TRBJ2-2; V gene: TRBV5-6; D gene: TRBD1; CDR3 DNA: TGTGCCAGCAGCTTGGGGACAGGGGGCCTCACCGGGGAGCTGTTTTTT; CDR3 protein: CASSLGTGGLTGELFF
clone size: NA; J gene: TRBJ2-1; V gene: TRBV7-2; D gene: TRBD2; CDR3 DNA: TGTGCCAGTCATTTCCCCGGGGGGTACAATGAGCAGTTCTTC; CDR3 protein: CASHFPGGYNEQFF
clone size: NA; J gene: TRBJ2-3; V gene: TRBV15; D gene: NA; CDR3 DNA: TGTGCCACCAGCGCTCCGGGCGGGAACGCAGATACGCAGTATTTT; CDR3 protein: CATSAPGGNADTQYF
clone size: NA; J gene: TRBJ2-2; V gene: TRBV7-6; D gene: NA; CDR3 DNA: TGTGCCAGCAGCGCTACAGATTCCGGGGAGCTGTTTTTT; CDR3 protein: CASSATDSGELFF
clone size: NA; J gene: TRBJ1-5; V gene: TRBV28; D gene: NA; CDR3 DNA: TGTGCCAGCAACCCCCTCGGCGGTGATAGCAATCAGCCCCAGCATTTT; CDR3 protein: CASNPLGGDSNQPQHF
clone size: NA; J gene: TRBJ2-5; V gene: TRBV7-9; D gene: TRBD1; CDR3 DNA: TGTGCCAGCAGCTCCCACAGGGGTCGGGAGACCCAGTACTTC; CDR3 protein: CASSSHRGRETQYF
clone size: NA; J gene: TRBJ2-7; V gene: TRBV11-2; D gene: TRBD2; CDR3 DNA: TGTGCCAGCAGCCCCCAGGTTAGGGGCGGGAGCTCCTACGAGCAGTACTTC; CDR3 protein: CASSPQVRGGSSYEQYF
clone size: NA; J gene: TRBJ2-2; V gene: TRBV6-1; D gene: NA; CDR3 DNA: TGTGCCAGCAGCCCATGGACGGGGAACGGGGAGCTGTTTTTT; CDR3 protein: CASSPWTGNGELFF
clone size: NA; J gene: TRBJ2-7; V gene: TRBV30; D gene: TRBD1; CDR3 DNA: TGTGCCTGGACTACTCGCGGGACAGGGGGCTACGAGCAGTACTTC; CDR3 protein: CAWTTRGTGGYEQYF
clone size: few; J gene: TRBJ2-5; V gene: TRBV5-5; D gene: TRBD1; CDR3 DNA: TGTGCCAGCAGACGGACAGGGATTCAAGGGACCCAGTACTTC; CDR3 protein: CASRRTGIQGTQYF
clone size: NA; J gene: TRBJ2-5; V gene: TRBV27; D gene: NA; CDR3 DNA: TGTGCCAGCAGTTCCTCGGGGGAAGAGACCCAGTACTTC; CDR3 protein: CASSSSGEETQYF
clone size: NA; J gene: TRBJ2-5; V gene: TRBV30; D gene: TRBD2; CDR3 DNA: TGTGCCTGGAGTGTTGGGACTAGCGGGAGAAGGGGACAAGAGACCCAGTACTTC; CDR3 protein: CAWSVGTSGRRGQETQYF
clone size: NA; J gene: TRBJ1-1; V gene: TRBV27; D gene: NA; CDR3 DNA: TGTGCCAGCAGTTTATTAGGACAGTATGAAGCTTTCTTT; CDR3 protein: CASSLLGQYEAFF
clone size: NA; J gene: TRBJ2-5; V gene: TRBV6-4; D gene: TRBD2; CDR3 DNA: TGTGCCAGCAGAGGACTAGCGGACCTACAAGAGACCCAGTACTTC; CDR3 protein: CASRGLADLQETQYF
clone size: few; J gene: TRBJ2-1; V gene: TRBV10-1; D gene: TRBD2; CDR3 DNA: TGCGCCAGCAGTGACCGCACCTCGGGAGGTAACTACAATGAGCAGTTCTTC; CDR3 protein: CASSDRTSGGNYNEQFF
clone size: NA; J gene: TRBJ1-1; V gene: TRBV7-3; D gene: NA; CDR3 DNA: TGTGCCAGCAGCACCTCAGGGGCGGGGGTGAACACTGAAGCTTTCTTT; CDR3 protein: CASSTSGAGVNTEAFF
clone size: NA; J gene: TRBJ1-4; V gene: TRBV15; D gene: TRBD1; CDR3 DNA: TGTGCCACCAGCAGAGATAGCAGGGGGGTTCGTGAAAAACTGTTTTTT; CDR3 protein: CATSRDSRGVREKLFF
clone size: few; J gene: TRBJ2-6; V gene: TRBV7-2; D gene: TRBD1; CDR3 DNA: TGTGCCAGCAGCTTCACAGGGGTTGGGGCCAACGTCCTGACTTTC; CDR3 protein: CASSFTGVGANVLTF